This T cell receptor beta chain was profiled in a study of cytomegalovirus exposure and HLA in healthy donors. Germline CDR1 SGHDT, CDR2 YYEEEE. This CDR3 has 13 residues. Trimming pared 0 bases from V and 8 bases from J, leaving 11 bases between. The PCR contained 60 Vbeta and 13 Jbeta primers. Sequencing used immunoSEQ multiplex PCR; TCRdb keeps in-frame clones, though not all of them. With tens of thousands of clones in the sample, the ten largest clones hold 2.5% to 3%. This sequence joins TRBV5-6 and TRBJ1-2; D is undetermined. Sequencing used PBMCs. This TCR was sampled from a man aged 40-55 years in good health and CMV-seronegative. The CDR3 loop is CASSLGSNPGYTF. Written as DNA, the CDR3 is TGTGCCAGCAGCTTGGGGAGCAACCCGGGCTACACCTTC.